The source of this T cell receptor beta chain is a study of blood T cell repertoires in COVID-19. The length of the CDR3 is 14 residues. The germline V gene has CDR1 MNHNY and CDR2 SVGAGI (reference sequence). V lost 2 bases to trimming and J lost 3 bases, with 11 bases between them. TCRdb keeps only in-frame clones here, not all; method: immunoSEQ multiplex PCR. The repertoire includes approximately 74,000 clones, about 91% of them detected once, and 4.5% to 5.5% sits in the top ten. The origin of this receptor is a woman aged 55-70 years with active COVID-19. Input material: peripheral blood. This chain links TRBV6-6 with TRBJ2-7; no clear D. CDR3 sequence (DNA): TGTGCCAGCAGTTACCGTAGACAAGGCTACGAGCAGTACTTC. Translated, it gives CASSYRRQGYEQYF.